The present T cell receptor beta chain was sequenced within a study of blood T cells in healthy people across ages. Notes on the study in general: The percentage of naive T cells correlated strongly with TCR beta diversity. Greater diversity and more naive CD4+ cells were seen in long-lived donors than in aged donors.

The CDR3 is made up of 13 amino acids. The V gene end was trimmed by 6 bases and the J gene end by 6 bases; junction bases not matched to a gene: 7. CDR1 MNHEY and CDR2 SVGAGI come from the germline V gene. A second PCR, run for about 7 to 11 cycles, used a sample-barcoded 5' primer plus a J-beta primer mix. The authors tagged each cDNA molecule using a template-switch adaptor with 12 random nucleotides. From the 5' RACE reads, TCRdb called clonotypes with MiXCR, one entry per CDR3 protein. The sample consists of about 1.5 million distinct CDR3 sequences, around 40% of them appearing once. A word on this clonotype: The antigen is unknown.

Isolation recovered at least 6.5 million PBMCs from every sample. This chain uses TRBV6-5 with TRBJ2-7; 8 bases fit TRBD2. The source is a woman between 18 and 30 years old in good health. The sequenced material came from blood. DNA of the CDR3: TGTGCCAGCAGAGCCGGACTAGCCCCCGAGCAGTACTTC. It codes for CASRAGLAPEQYF.